This T cell receptor (beta chain) was sequenced for a study of cytomegalovirus exposure and HLA in healthy donors. The CDR3 has 20 residues. Germline V gene sequence: CDR1 MNHNS, CDR2 SASEGT. V was pared by 0 bases and J by 0 bases, with 21 bases between. It was with 60 Vbeta and 13 Jbeta primers that the PCR ran. The table came from immunoSEQ multiplex PCR; TCRdb's copy has only in-frame clones and leaves some out. The repertoire has around 70,000 clones, roughly two thirds of them found once; the top ten carry around 2.8%. The sequence came from a man aged 30 to 39 in good health and CMV-seronegative. The chain has TRBV6-1 and TRBJ1-3; D is undetermined. Input material: PBMCs. CDR3 DNA: TGTGCCAGCAGTGAAGCGAATAACAATCCGCGGTATCCCTCTGGAAACACCATATATTTT. Its protein is CASSEANNNPRYPSGNTIYF.